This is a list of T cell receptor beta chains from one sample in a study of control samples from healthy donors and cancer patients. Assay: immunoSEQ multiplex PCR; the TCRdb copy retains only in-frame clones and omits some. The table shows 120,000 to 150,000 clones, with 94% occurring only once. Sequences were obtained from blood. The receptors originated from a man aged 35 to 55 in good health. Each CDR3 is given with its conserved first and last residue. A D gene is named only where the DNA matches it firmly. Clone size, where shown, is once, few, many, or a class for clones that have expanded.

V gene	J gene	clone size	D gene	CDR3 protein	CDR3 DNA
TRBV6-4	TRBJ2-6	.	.	CASSDNSGANVLTF	TGTGCCAGCAGTGACAACTCTGGGGCCAACGTCCTGACTTTC
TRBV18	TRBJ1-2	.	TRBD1	CASSPTGQIVRDGYTF	TGTGCCAGCTCACCAACGGGACAGATCGTTAGGGATGGCTACACCTTC
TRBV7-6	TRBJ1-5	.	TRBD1	CASSFGTDGNQPQHF	TGTGCCAGCAGCTTCGGGACAGATGGGAATCAGCCCCAGCATTTT
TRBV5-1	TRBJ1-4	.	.	CASSLDGPLLFF	TGCGCCAGCAGCTTGGACGGCCCGCTGCTGTTTTTT
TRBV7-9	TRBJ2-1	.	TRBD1	CASSMGQGYNEQFF	TGTGCCAGCAGCATGGGACAGGGTTACAATGAGCAGTTCTTC
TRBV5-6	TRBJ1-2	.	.	CASSLWGSVVWGSGYTF	TGTGCCAGCAGCTTGTGGGGTAGTGTGGTCTGGGGCTCTGGCTACACCTTC
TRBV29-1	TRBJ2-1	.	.	CSVFLYNEQFF	TGCAGCGTTTTCCTCTACAATGAGCAGTTCTTC
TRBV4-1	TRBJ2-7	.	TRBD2	CASSQGLAGVRYEQYF	TGCGCCAGCAGCCAAGGTCTAGCGGGAGTAAGATACGAGCAGTACTTC
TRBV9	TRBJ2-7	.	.	CASSPWTSSYEQYF	TGTGCCAGCAGCCCGTGGACAAGCTCCTACGAGCAGTACTTC
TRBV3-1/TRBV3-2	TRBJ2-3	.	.	CASSQEDTQYF	TGTGCCAGCAGCCAGGAAGATACGCAGTATTTT
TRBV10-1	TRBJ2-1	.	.	CASSVGRYNEQFF	TGCGCCAGCAGTGTCGGTCGATACAATGAGCAGTTCTTC
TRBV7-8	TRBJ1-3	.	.	CASSLMQGSSGNTIYF	TGTGCCAGCAGCTTAATGCAGGGTTCGTCTGGAAACACCATATATTTT
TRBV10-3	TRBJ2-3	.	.	CAISESAIRSTDTQYF	TGTGCCATCAGTGAGTCCGCAATCCGTAGCACAGATACGCAGTATTTT
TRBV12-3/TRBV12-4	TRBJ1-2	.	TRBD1	CASSSTGVGYTF	TGTGCCAGCAGTTCGACAGGGGTTGGCTACACCTTC
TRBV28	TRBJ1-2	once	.	CASSIDGNRRYGCTF	TGTGCCAGCAGTATAGACGGAAACCGAAGATATGGCTGCACCTTC
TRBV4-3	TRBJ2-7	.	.	CASSQSPGPQFHEQYF	TGCGCCAGCAGCCAATCTCCCGGTCCCCAGTTCCACGAGCAGTACTTC
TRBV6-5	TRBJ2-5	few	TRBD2	CASSLAGGRRETQYF	TGTGCCAGCAGTCTAGCGGGGGGGAGACGGGAGACCCAGTACTTC
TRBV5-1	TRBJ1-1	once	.	CASSLGTKVNTEAFF	TGCGCCAGCAGCTTGGGCACTAAAGTGAACACTGAAGCTTTCTTT
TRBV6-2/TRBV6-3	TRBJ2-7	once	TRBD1	CASSAGTGTEQYF	TGTGCCAGCAGTGCCGGGACAGGGACCGAGCAGTACTTC
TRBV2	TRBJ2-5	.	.	CASSPDRYQETQYF	TGTGCCAGCAGTCCCGACAGGTACCAAGAGACCCAGTACTTC
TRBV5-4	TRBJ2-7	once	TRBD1	CASSLSGGQGAYEQYF	TGTGCCAGCAGCTTATCCGGGGGCCAGGGGGCGTACGAGCAGTACTTC
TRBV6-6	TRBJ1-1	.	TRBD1	CASSDPDRGPAEAFF	TGTGCCAGCAGTGACCCCGACAGGGGGCCCGCTGAAGCTTTCTTT
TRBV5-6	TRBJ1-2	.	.	CASSLGGDYGYTF	TGTGCCAGCAGCTTGGGGGGAGACTATGGCTACACCTTC
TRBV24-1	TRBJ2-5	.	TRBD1	CATRGTGLQETQYF	TGTGCCACCAGAGGGACAGGCCTGCAAGAGACCCAGTACTTC
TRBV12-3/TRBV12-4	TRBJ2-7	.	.	CASSLRDEQYF	TGTGCCAGCAGTTTACGGGACGAGCAGTACTTC
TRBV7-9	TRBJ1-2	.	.	CASSFMTENYGYTF	TGTGCCAGCAGCTTCATGACGGAAAACTATGGCTACACCTTC
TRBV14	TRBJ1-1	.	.	CASSLVGGPTEAFF	TGTGCCAGCAGCCTCGTCGGGGGGCCGACTGAAGCTTTCTTT
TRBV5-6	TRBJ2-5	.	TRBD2	CASSRRTSGSQETQYF	TGTGCCAGCAGCAGACGGACTAGCGGGAGCCAAGAGACCCAGTACTTC
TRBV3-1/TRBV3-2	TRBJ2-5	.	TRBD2	CASSQDTSGGPTQYF	TGTGCCAGCAGCCAAGATACTAGCGGGGGTCCGACCCAGTACTTC
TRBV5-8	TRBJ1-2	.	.	CASHNSPGGYTF	TGTGCCAGCCACAACTCTCCCGGGGGCTACACCTTC
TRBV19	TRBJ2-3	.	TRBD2	CASRSGTTLTDTQYF	TGTGCCAGTAGGTCCGGGACTACTCTCACAGATACGCAGTATTTT
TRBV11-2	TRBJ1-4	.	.	CASSLVEGTGKLFF	TGTGCCAGCAGCTTAGTGGAGGGGACGGGAAAACTGTTTTTT
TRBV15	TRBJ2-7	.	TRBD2	CATSSDQLAGVLGEQYF	TGTGCCACCAGCAGTGACCAACTAGCGGGAGTTCTCGGCGAGCAGTACTTC
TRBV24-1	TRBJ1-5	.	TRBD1	CATSDSRQGAGNQPQHF	TGTGCCACCAGTGACTCCAGACAGGGGGCTGGGAATCAGCCCCAGCATTTT
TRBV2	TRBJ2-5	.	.	CASEVGVETQYF	TGTGCCAGCGAGGTGGGCGTCGAGACCCAGTACTTC
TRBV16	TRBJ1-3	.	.	CASSPEPGNTIYF	TGTGCCAGCAGCCCTGAGCCTGGAAACACCATATATTTT
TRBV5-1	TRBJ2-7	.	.	CASSPLGYSYEQYF	TGCGCCAGCAGTCCCCTGGGTTACTCCTACGAGCAGTACTTC
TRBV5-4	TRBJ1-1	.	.	CASSLGSGGPYTEAFF	TGTGCCAGCAGCTTGGGGTCCGGGGGACCCTACACTGAAGCTTTCTTT
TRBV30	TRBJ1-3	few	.	CAWRPKGAGNTIYF	TGTGCCTGGAGGCCAAAGGGGGCTGGAAACACCATATATTTT
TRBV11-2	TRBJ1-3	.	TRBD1	CASSLDVWAGGGNTIYF	TGTGCCAGCAGCTTAGACGTGTGGGCAGGGGGAGGAAACACCATATATTTT
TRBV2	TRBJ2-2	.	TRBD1	CASSDRTGASNTGELFF	TGTGCCAGCAGTGATCGGACAGGCGCTTCGAACACCGGGGAGCTGTTTTTT
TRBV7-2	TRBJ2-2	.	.	CASSLKTIFVGELFF	TGTGCCAGCAGCTTAAAAACCATATTCGTCGGGGAGCTGTTTTTT
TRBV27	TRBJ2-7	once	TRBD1	CASSFGQASYEQYF	TGTGCCAGCAGTTTCGGACAGGCCTCCTACGAGCAGTACTTC
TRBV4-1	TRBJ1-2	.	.	CASSQLDRHGYTF	TGCGCCAGCAGCCAACTTGACAGGCACGGCTACACCTTC
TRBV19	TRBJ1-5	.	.	CASSISTHSNQPQHF	TGTGCCAGTAGTATTTCGACACACAGCAATCAGCCCCAGCATTTT
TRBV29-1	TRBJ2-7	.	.	CSVELGYEQYF	TGCAGCGTTGAACTCGGCTACGAGCAGTACTTC
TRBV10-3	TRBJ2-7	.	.	CAISESTLLYEQYF	TGTGCCATCAGTGAGTCGACACTACTCTACGAGCAGTACTTC
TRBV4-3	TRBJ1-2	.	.	CASSPGAGAGSNYGYTF	TGCGCCAGCAGCCCCGGCGCGGGGGCGGGTTCAAACTATGGCTACACCTTC
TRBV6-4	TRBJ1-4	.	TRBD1	CASISSQGANEKLFF	TGTGCCAGCATCTCTTCCCAGGGGGCGAATGAAAAACTGTTTTTT